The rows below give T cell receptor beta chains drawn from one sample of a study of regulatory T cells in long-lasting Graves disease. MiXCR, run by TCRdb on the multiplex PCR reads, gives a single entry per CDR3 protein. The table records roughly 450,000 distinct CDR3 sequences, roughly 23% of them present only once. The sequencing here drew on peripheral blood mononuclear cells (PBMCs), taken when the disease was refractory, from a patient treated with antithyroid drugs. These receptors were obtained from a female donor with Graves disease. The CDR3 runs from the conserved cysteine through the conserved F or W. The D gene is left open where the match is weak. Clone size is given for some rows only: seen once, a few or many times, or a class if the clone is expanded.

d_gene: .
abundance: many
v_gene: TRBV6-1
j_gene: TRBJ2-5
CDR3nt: TGTGCCAGCAGTGAAGCGGGAGGAGAGACCCAGTACTTC
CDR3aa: CASSEAGGETQYF

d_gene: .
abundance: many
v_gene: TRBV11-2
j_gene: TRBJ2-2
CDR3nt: TGTGCCAGCAGCTTAGTCATCGGGGAGCTGTTTTTT
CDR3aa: CASSLVIGELFF

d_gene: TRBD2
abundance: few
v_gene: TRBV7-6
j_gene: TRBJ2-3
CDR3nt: TGTGCCAGCAGCCCCAGCGGGGGGCGTTCAGATACGCAGTATTTT
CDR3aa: CASSPSGGRSDTQYF

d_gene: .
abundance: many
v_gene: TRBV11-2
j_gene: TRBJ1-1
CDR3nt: TGTGCCAGCTCCCCTGATCGGCAAACAGAAGCTTTCTTT
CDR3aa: CASSPDRQTEAFF

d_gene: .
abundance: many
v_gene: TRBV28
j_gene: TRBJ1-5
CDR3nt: TGTGCCAGCAGTTTTGGGGCCCTCAATCAGCCCCAGCATTTT
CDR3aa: CASSFGALNQPQHF

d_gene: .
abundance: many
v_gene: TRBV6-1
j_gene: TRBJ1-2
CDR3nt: TGTGCCAGCAGCGGGGCGTTTTCGTCACGGGGCTACACCTTC
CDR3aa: CASSGAFSSRGYTF

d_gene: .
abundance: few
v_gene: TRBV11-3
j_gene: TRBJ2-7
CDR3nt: TGTGCCAGCAGCATAGTCCGGGACGGTGAGCAGTACTTC
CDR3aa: CASSIVRDGEQYF

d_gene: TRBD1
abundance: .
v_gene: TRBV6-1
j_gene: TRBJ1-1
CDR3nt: TGTGCCAGCAGTCAACAGGGGGCTGGTTTGAACACTGAAGCTTTCTTT
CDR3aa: CASSQQGAGLNTEAFF

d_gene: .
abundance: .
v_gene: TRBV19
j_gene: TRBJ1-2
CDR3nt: TGTGCCAGCCGCCGGTCGGGTGGCTACACCTTC
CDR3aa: CASRRSGGYTF

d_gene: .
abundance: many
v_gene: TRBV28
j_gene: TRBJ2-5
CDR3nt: TGTGCCAGCAGACGGGATCAAGAGACCCAGTACTTC
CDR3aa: CASRRDQETQYF

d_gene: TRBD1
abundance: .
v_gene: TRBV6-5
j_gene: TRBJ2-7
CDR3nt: TGTGCCAGCAGTTCGGACAGGCGGGCGCAGTACTTC
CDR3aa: CASSSDRRAQYF

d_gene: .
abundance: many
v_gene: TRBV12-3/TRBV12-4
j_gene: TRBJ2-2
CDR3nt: TGTGCCAGCATACTTGGAGGGGGCAATACCGGGGAGCTGTTTTTT
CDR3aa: CASILGGGNTGELFF

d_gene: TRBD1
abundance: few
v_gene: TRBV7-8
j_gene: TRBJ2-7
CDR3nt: TGTGCCAGCAGCTTAGGGAGGACAGGGGCGTTCTACGAGCAGTACTTC
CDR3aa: CASSLGRTGAFYEQYF

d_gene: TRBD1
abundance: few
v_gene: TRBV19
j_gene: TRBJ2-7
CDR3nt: TGTGCCAGTAGTTGGGGACAGGCGTACGAGCAGTACTTC
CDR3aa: CASSWGQAYEQYF

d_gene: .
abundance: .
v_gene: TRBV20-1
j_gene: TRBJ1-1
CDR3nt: TGCAGTGCTAGAGATGAGAGACAGGAATCTCTTGGGACTGAAGCTTTCTTT
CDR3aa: CSARDERQESLGTEAFF

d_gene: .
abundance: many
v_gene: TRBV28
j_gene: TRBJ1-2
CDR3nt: TGTGCCAGCAGTAGGGGGGGCCGCCTGGGCAACTATGGCTACACCTTC
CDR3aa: CASSRGGRLGNYGYTF

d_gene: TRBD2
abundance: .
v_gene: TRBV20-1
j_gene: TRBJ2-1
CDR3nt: TGCAGTGCTAGAGATCATAGCGGGAGGGCGGAAGAGCGGTTCTTC
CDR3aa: CSARDHSGRAEERFF

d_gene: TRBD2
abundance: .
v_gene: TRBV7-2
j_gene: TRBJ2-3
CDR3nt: TGTGCCAGCAGCTCCCCCGGACTAGCGGGGGGTCTCCTCACAGATACGCAGTATTTT
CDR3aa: CASSSPGLAGGLLTDTQYF

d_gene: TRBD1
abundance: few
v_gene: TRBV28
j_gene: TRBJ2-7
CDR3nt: TGTGCCAGCAGTTCACGACCCGGGACAGGGGGCAGGTACGAGCAGTACTTC
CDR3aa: CASSSRPGTGGRYEQYF

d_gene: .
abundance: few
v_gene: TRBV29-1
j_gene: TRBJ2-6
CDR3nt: TGCAGCGTTACTCCGGGTCTGCACCTCTCTGGGGCCAACGTCCTGACTTTC
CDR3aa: CSVTPGLHLSGANVLTF

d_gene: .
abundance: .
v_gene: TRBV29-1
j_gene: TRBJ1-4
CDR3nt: TGCAGCGTTGTAGAGTCGGGAAGTAATGAAAAACTGTTTTTT
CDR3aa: CSVVESGSNEKLFF

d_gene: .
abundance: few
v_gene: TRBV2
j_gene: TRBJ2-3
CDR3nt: TGTGCCAGCAGGGCAGAAAGGGCCACAGATACGCAGTATTTT
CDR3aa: CASRAERATDTQYF

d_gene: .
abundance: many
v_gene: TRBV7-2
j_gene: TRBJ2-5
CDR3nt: TGTGCCAGCAGCTTGAGGAACCCACAGACCCAGTACTTC
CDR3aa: CASSLRNPQTQYF

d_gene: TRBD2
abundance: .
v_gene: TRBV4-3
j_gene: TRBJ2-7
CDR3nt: TGCGCCAGCAGCCAAGTGGACGGGGGGGGCGAGCAGTACTTC
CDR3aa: CASSQVDGGGEQYF

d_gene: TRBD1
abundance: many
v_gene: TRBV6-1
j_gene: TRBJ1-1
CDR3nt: TGTGCCAGCATCCAGGGGGGCAGAGAGAACACTGAAGCTTTCTTT
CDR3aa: CASIQGGRENTEAFF

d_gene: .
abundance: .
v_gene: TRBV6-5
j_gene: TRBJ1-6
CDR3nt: TGTGCCAGCAGTTTAAAGATCAGTGGGCCCCGGGCCCTCCACTTT
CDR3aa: CASSLKISGPRALHF

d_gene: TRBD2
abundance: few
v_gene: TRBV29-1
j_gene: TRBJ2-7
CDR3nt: TGCAGCGTTGAATTCGGGGGGGCTAGCGGGACTCTCGAGCAGTACTTC
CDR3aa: CSVEFGGASGTLEQYF

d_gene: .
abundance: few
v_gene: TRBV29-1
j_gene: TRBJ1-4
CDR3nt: TGCAGCGTTGAAGAAATCCCACGGGCTAATGAAAAACTGTTTTTT
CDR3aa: CSVEEIPRANEKLFF

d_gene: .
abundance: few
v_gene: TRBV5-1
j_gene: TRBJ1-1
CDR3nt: TGCGCCAGCAGCTTGGTTGGGGGAGATGAAGCTTTCTTT
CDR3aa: CASSLVGGDEAFF

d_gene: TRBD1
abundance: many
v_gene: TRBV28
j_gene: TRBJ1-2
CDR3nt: TGTGCCAGCAGTTCCCTCTTAGGACAGGGAGCCTATGGCTACACCTTC
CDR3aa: CASSSLLGQGAYGYTF

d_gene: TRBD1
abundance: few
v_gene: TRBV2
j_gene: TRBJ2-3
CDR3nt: TGTGCCAGCAGTGAAGAGGACAGGGCTACAGATACGCAGTATTTT
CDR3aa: CASSEEDRATDTQYF

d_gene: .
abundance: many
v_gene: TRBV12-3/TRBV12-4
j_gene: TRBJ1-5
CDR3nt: TGTGCCAGCAGTTTATCTACAGCCCGATATAGCAATCAGCCCCAGCATTTT
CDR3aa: CASSLSTARYSNQPQHF

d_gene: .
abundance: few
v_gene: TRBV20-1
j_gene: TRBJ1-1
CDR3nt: TGCAGTGCTAGTTTCCAGGCCATGGAAGCTTTCTTT
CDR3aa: CSASFQAMEAFF

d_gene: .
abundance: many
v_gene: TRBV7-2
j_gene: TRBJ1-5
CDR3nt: TGTGCCAGCAGCTTAGACGGGGACTTCAATCAGCCCCAGCATTTT
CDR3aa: CASSLDGDFNQPQHF

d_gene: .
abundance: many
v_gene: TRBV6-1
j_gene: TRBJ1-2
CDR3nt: TGTGCCAGCAGTGGTGACTCTCGGGGAGGCTACACCTTC
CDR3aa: CASSGDSRGGYTF

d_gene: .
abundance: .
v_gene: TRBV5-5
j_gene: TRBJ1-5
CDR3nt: TGTGCCAGCAGCTTGCACGGGCAGTCCAATCAGCCCCAGCATTTT
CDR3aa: CASSLHGQSNQPQHF

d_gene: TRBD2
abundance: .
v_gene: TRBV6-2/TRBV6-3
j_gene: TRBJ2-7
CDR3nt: TGTGCCAGCAGTTCTCACGGGGGGACCTACGAGCAGTACTTC
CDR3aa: CASSSHGGTYEQYF

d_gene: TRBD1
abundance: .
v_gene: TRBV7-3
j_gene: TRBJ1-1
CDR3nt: TGTGCCAGCAGCGTGACAGGGGGCCCCGCCACTGAAGCTTTCTTT
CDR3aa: CASSVTGGPATEAFF

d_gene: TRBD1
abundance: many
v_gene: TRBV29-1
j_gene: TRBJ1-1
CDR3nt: TGCAGCGTACAGGGGCTAGACACTGAAGCTTTCTTT
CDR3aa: CSVQGLDTEAFF

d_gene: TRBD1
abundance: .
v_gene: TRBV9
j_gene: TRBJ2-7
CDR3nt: TGTGCCAGCAGCTTGGGGACAGTGGGGGAGCAGTACTTC
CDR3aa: CASSLGTVGEQYF

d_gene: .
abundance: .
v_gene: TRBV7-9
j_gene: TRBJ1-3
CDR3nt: TGTGCCAGCAGAGGGGACGGAGGAAACACCATATATTTT
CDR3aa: CASRGDGGNTIYF

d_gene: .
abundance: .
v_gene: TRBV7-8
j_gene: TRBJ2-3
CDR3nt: TGTGCCAGCAGCGCTAGGGACTTCACAGATACGCAGTATTTT
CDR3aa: CASSARDFTDTQYF

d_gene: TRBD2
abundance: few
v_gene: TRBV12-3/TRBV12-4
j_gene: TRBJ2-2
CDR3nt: TGTGCCTGCAAGCGGGGGGGTAACACCGGGGAGCTGTTTTTT
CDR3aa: CACKRGGNTGELFF

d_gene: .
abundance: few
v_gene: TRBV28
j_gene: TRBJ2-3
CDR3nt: TGTGCCAGCACACCGTCGGGGGCCCTGACAGATACGCAGTATTTT
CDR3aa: CASTPSGALTDTQYF

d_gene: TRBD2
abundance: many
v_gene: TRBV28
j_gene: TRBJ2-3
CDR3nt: TGTGCCACCCGGGACTACTTACCCACAGATACGCAGTATTTT
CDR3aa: CATRDYLPTDTQYF

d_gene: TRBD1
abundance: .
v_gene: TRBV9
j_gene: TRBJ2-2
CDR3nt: TGTGCCAGCAGACAGGGGTGGAACACCGGGGAGCTGTTTTTT
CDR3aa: CASRQGWNTGELFF

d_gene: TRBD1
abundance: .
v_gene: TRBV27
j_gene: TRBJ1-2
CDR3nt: TGTGCCAGCAGTTTTTTCGGGACAGGGAGAATGACTAACTATGGCTACACCTTC
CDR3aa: CASSFFGTGRMTNYGYTF

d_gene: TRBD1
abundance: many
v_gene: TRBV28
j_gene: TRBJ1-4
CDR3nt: TGTGCCAGCAGTTTTATCGGGACAGGGGGGAATGAAAAACTGTTTTTT
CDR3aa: CASSFIGTGGNEKLFF

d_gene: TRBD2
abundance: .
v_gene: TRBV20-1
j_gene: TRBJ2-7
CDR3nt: TGCAGTGCTAGAGACCCGGGACTAACTTTCTACGAGCAGTACTTC
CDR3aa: CSARDPGLTFYEQYF

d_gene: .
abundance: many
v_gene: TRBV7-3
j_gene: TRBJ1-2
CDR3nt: TGTGCCAGCAGCTTTACAATTCAGGGTCGGGATGGCTACACCTTC
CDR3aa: CASSFTIQGRDGYTF

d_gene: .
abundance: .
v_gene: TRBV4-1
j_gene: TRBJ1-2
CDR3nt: TGCGCCAGCAGGGACATATCGTTGTGGGGCTACACCTTC
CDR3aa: CASRDISLWGYTF

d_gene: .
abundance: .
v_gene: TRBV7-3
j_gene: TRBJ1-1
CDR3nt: TGTGCCAGCAGCTTTGTACAGGGTGCCACTGAAGCTTTCTTT
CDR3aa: CASSFVQGATEAFF

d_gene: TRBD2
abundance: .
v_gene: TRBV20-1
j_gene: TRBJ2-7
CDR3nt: TGCAGTGCTTTAGCGGGAGTTGTAGGCGAGCAGTACTTC
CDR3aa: CSALAGVVGEQYF